This T cell receptor (beta chain) was observed in a study of T cell repertoires in cytomegalovirus infection. MiXCR, applied by TCRdb to the reads, yields one record per CDR3 protein. Of about 98,000 distinct CDR3 sequences listed, 16% are singletons. CDR1 is MGHRA, CDR2 YSYEKL, per germline. The CDR3 length is 15 residues. The germline V and J ends were trimmed by 3 bases and 3 bases, with 12 bases remaining between them. The sequence was collected from a human donor in good health (CMV status not recorded). Some clones in this sample may be carry-over from other donors' samples. Sequencing was done on a sample of PBMCs. The chain couples TRBV4-1 to TRBJ2-1, with a possible D match to TRBD1 (6 bases). This chain's CDR3 is CASSHIGGVYNEQFF. For the CDR3, the DNA is TGCGCCAGCAGCCACATTGGGGGCGTCTACAATGAGCAGTTCTTC.